This T cell receptor (beta chain) was sequenced for a study of blood T cell repertoires in COVID-19 (dated by TCRdb to 2018 to 2021). In the study overall: The collaborator samples originated in the United States, Italy and Spain and spanned the acute and convalescent phases of COVID-19. The prospective study material was composed of cDNA or gDNA derived from T cells, B-cell-depleted T cells, or PBMCs. Deeply sampled blood TCRbeta repertoires from subjects exposed to, actively infected with, or recovered from COVID-19 were included in the dataset. A freely available public database, intended as a resource for researchers studying the immune response to SARS-CoV-2, is where the repertoires were released. The samples were drawn from the first 160 participants of the ongoing ImmuneRACE study and from 1,254 subjects provided by 6 global collaborators. The sample metadata nearly always contained a de-identified subject ID, COVID-19 status, age in years and sex. Where HLA class I and class II types were available, the types were taken from metadata supplied by the sample provider, not from assay-based typing.

TCRbeta CDR3 regions were amplified from genomic DNA by means of the immunoSEQ Assay, a bias-controlled multiplex PCR. The source study handled its data this way. The number of nucleated cells in each sample was estimated by amplification of reference gene primers within the assay. To quantify the absolute abundance of each unique TCRbeta CDR3 rearrangement, sequence reads were collapsed and filtered. For each sample, productive Simpson clonality was calculated as the square root of Simpson's diversity index across productive rearrangements. The table comes from immuneACCESS by way of TCRdb, which keeps in-frame sequences with V and J called. Part of the clones is missing from these tables; in studies checked, under half for an unresolved V gene and the rest for unknown reasons. The V and J calls and clone size come from that table; D and trimming were worked out from the DNA. In all, the sample holds 150,000 or so clones, and more than 65% of those were seen once. The ten biggest clones cover under 5% of the sample.

Results and caveats for the whole study, not just this receptor: How much clinical and demographic metadata was included differed by source and by participant, and the metadata was provided uncurated.

On this clone itself: It lacks a known antigen. No clone much larger than this one lies a single base away; base qualities are absent.

Each collaborating institution followed its own protocols to collect whole blood in K2EDTA tubes. For TCRbeta analysis, collaborator samples were shipped as frozen whole blood, as isolated PBMCs, or as DNA extracted from either sample type. CDR1 and CDR2, looked up from the germline V gene (reference sequence), are PRHDT and FYEKMQ. Its CDR3 holds 13 amino acids, cysteine through phenylalanine. Solely the CDR3 DNA is kept, with 39 bases framed from the first base. V is clipped by 2 bases and J by 4 bases, and the sequence between their germline boundaries is 8 bases long. The sequence was collected from an older woman with acute or convalescent COVID-19. The chain is assembled from TRBV13 and TRBJ1-2; tentative D gene TRBD1, with 5 bases matching. Sequencing was done on a sample of peripheral blood. Here is the DNA: TGTGCCAGCAGCTTAAATAGGGGCTATGGCTACACCTTC. Its coded protein is CASSLNRGYGYTF.